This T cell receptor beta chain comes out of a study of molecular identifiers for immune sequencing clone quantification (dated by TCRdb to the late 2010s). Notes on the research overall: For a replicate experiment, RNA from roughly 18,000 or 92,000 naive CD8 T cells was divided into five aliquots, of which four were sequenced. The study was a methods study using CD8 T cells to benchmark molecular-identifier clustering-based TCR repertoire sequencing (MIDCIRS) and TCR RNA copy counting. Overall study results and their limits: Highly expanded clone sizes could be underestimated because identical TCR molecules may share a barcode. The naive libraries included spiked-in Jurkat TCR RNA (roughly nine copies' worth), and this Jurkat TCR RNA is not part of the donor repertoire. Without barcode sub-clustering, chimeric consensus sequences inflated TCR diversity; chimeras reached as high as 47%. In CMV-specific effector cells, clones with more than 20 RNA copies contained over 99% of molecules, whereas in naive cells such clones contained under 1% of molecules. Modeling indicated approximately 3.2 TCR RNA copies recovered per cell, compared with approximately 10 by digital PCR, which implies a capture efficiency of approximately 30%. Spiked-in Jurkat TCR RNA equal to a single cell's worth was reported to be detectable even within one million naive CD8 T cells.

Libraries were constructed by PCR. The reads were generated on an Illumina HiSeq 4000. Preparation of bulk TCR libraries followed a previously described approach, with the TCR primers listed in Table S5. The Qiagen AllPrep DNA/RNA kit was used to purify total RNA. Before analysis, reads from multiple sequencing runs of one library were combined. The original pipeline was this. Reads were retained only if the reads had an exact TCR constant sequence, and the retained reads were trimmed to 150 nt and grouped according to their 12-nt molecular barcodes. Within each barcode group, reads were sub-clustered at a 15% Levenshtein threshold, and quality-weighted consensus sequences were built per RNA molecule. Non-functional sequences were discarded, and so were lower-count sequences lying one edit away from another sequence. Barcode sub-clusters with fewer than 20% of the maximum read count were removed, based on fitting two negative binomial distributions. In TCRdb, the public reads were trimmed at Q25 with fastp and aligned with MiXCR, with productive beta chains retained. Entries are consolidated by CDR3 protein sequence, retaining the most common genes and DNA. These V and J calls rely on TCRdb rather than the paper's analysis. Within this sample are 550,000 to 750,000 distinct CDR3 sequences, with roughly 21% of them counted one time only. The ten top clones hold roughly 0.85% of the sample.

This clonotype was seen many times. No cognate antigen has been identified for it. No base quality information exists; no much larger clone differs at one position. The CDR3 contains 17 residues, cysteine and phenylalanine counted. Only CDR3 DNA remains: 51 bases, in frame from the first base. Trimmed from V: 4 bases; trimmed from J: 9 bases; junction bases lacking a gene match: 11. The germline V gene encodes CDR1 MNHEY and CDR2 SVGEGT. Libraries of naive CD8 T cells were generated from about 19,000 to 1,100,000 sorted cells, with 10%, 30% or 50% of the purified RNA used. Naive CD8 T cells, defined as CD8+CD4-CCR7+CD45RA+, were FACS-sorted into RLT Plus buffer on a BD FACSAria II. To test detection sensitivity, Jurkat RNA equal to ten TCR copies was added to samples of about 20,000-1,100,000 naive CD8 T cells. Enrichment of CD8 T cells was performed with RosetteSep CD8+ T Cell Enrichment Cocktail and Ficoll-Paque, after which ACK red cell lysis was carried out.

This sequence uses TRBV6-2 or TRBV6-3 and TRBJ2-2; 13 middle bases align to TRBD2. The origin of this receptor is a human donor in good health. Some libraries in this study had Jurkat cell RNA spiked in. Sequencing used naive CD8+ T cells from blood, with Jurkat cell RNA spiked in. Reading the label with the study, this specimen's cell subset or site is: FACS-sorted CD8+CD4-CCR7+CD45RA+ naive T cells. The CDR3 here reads CASSSGLAGLNSRELFF. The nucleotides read TGTGCCAGCAGTTCGGGACTAGCGGGGCTGAACTCCAGGGAGCTGTTTTTT.